A single T cell receptor beta chain is shown here with its context. The sequenced patients had an expansion of CD8+CD57+ cells seen by flow cytometry. The sample is drawn from a study of CD8+CD57+ T cells in acquired aplastic anemia. Germline values: CDR1 SEHNR, CDR2 FQNEAQ (reference sequence). Trimming took 0 bases from V and 5 from J, leaving 7 bases between them. This CDR3 has 14 residues. TCR beta VDJ and CDR3 profiles were obtained from a genomic DNA template. Each CDR3 protein gets one entry after TCRdb re-called the reads with MiXCR. The table lists about 160,000 distinct CDR3 sequences, around half of them singletons.

The rearrangement joins TRBV7-9 to TRBJ1-4; D is unclear. This sequence was found in a human donor with aplastic anemia. Specimen: sorted CD4+, CD8+, or CD8+CD57+ T cells (not recorded which) from PBMCs. Here the CDR3 DNA reads TGTGCCAGCAGCTTAGCCCTAGCGAATGAAAAACTGTTTTTT. Translated, it gives CASSLALANEKLFF.